The clone carrying this TCR beta chain was recorded at least ten times. Its antigen is undetermined. The data belong to a study of T cells after yellow fever vaccination. On the study more broadly: Fractions of low cell number were prepared using SMART-Seq v4 Ultra Low Input. The study's findings and limits: Reappearing after the booster were most of the clones from primary vaccination (around 96% CD4, 85% to 90% CD8). Abundant contaminating clonotypes from the bulk population could appear in FACS-sorted repertoires.

Generation of TCR cDNA used 5'RACE template switching (which added a universal primer site and UMIs). TCRdb re-derived calls from the 5' RACE reads in MiXCR, one entry per CDR3 protein. Of around 310,000 distinct CDR3 sequences in the sample, roughly 3.5% are singletons; the top ten hold around a quarter. CDR3 size: 16 residues. Germline V CDR1 and CDR2: MGHRA, YSYEKL. After removal of 6 bases from V and 5 bases from J, the junction contained 11 bases not matched to a gene. The chain is built from TRBV4-1 and TRBJ2-1, with 9 bases identical to TRBD2. This sample comprised PBMCs, obtained on the day of the yellow fever booster vaccination. This clonotype was sampled from a man between 18 and 35 years old who received the YFV17D yellow fever vaccine. The CDR3 bases are TGCGCCAGCAGTCATCCAAAAGCGGGGGGCCACAATGAGCAGTTCTTC. It translates to CASSHPKAGGHNEQFF.